This TCR beta chain was found in a study of blood T cell repertoires in COVID-19. Study background: T cells, B-cell-depleted T cells, or PBMCs supplied cDNA or gDNA.

The length of the CDR3 is 17 residues. The germline V gene has CDR1 MDHEN and CDR2 SYDVKM. The ends lost 9 bases at V and 1 base at J; junction bases unmatched: 15. The protocol was immunoSEQ multiplex PCR, while the TCRdb copy is restricted to in-frame clones and leaves out a portion. The data contain some 220,000 clones, 85% of them singletons. Sample: peripheral blood. The sequence was obtained from a man aged 45 to 65 who had recovered from COVID-19. V gene TRBV28 combines with J gene TRBJ1-1, with 9 bases that match TRBD1. The CDR3 region has the DNA TGTGCCAGTAAGACTGGGGGACAGGGTAACGCGAACACTGAAGCTTTCTTT. It specifies CASKTGGQGNANTEAFF.